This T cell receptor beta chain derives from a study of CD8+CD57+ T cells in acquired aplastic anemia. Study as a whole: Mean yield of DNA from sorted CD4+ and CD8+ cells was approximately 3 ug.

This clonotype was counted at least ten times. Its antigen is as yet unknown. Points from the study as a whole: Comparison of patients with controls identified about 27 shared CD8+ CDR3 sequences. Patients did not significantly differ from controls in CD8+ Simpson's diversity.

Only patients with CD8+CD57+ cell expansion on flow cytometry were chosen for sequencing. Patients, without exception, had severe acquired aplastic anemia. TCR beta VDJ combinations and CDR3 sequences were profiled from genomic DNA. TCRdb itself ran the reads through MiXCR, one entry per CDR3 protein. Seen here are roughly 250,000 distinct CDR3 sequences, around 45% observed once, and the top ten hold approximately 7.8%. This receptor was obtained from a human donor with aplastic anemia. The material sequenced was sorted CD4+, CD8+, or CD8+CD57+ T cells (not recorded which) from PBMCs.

CDR3 sequence: CATSTRQGSYEQYF. The DNA of the CDR3 is TGTGCCACCAGCACTAGACAGGGGTCCTACGAGCAGTACTTC. The chain is built from TRBV15 and TRBJ2-7; 8 bases line up with TRBD1. Looked up from germline, CDR1 is LNHNV and CDR2 is YYDKDF (reference sequence). This CDR3 has 14 residues. J lost 1 base, V lost 4 bases, and 3 bases had no gene match.